Below, 7 T cell receptor beta chains from the same sample are listed, as sequenced in a study of cytomegalovirus exposure and HLA in healthy donors. The PCR employed 60 Vbeta primers together with 13 Jbeta primers. Here immunoSEQ multiplex PCR was the method, and the copy in TCRdb shows in-frame clones only, minus some. Here the sample spans about 97,000 clones, about four fifths being singletons. What was sequenced was PBMCs. Receptor source: a man between 40 and 49 years old in good health and CMV-seropositive.

The sample holds a few counts of this clone. The chain has TRBV28 and TRBJ1-1; D is perhaps TRBD1 (6 bases). The CDR3 extends over 14 amino acids. The V and J ends lost 1 base and 3 bases respectively, with 9 bases between them. Germline assignment: CDR1 MDHEN and CDR2 SYDVKM. The CDR3 spells CASSLYPGDTEAFF. In DNA form, the CDR3 reads TGTGCCAGCAGTTTATATCCAGGGGACACTGAAGCTTTCTTT.

The genes are TRBV7-9 and TRBJ2-2; 8 bases fit TRBD2. The CDR3 is made up of 16 amino acids. J was trimmed by 6 bases and V by 7 bases; bases with no gene match: 13. Per germline, CDR1 SEHNR and CDR2 FQNEAQ (reference sequence). The DNA of the CDR3 is TGTGCCAGCACCCCTGTGGAGCGGGAGTGGGCCGGGGAGCTGTTTTTT. Translating gives CASTPVEREWAGELFF.

This chain links TRBV5-4 with TRBJ2-3; 14 nucleotides agree with TRBD2. V gave up 3 bases and J gave up 2 bases; unmatched junction bases: 2. Germline CDR1 is SGHNT and CDR2 is YYREEE (reference sequence). The CDR3 length is 16 residues. Written as DNA, the CDR3 is TGTGCCAGCAGCTCGGGACTAGCGGGGGTCACAGATACGCAGTATTTT. It translates to CASSSGLAGVTDTQYF. Variable domain in full (rest from reference TRBV5-4 and TRBJ2-3): ETGVTQSPTHLIKTRGQQVTLRCSSQSGHNTVSWYQQALGQGPQFIFQYYREEENGRGNFPPRFSGLQFPNYSSELNVNALELDDSALYLCASSSGLAGVTDTQYFGPGTRLTVL.

The chain has TRBV5-4 and TRBJ1-3, with 9 bases that match TRBD1. Germline CDR1 is SGHNT and CDR2 is YYREEE (reference sequence). The CDR3 is 16 amino acids. Trimming cost V 4 bases and J 2 bases; bases outside gene matches: 7. The CDR3 spells CASSLQQGAAGNTIYF. Here the CDR3 DNA reads TGTGCCAGCAGCCTCCAACAGGGGGCGGCTGGAAACACCATATATTTT.

The rearrangement joins TRBV27 to TRBJ1-1; D might be TRBD1 (6 bases). Germline values: CDR1 MNHEY, CDR2 SMNVEV (reference sequence). The length of the CDR3 is 17 residues. With 0 bases removed from V and 5 bases from J, the gap between germline ends came to 19 bases. CDR3 protein: CASSLSRGGTGLTEAFF. Here the CDR3 DNA reads TGTGCCAGCAGTTTATCCCGGGGGGGCACAGGGCTAACTGAAGCTTTCTTT.

The chain carries TRBV7-8 and TRBJ1-2; D is unclear. This CDR3 comprises 12 residues. Germline V CDR1 and CDR2: SGHVS, FQNEAQ. V dropped 5 bases and J dropped 4 bases, with 8 bases sitting between them. CDR3 residues: CASSPEAYGYTF. The CDR3 coding sequence is TGTGCCAGCAGCCCCGAGGCCTATGGCTACACCTTC. The whole variable domain, remainder taken from reference TRBV7-8 and TRBJ1-2, is GAGVSQSPRYKVAKRGQDVALRCDPISGHVSLFWYQQALGQGPEFLTYFQNEAQLDKSGLPSDRFFAERPEGSVSTLKIQRTQQEDSAVYLCASSPEAYGYTFGSGTRLTVV.

Notes on this clone: A read error may produce the germline difference seen at one junction end. This chain links TRBV11-2 with TRBJ2-6, with TRBD1 identical over 9 bases. Germline assignment: CDR1 SGHAT and CDR2 FQNNGV. This CDR3 contains 17 residues. As DNA, the CDR3 is TGTGCCAGCAGCTTAGGACAGGGGGTTTTCGGGGCCAACGGCCTGACTTTC. Protein: CASSLGQGVFGANGLTF.